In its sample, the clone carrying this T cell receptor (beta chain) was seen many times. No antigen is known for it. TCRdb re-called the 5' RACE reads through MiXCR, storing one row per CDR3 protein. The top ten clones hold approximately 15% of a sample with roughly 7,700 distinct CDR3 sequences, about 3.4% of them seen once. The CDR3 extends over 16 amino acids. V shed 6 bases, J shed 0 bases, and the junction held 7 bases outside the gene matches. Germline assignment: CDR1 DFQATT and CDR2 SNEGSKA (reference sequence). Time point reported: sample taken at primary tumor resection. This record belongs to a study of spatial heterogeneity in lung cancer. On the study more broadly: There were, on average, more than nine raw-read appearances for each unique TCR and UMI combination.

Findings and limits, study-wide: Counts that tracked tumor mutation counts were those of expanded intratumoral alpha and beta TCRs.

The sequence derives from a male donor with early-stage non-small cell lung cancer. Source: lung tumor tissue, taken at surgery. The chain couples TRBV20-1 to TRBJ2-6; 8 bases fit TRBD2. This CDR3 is CSARLAGFSGANVLTF. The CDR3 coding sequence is TGCAGTGCCCGATTAGCGGGGTTCTCTGGGGCCAACGTCCTGACTTTC.